The 7 T cell receptor beta chains presented below share a single source sample, sequenced in a study of blood T cell repertoires in COVID-19. Profiling relied on immunoSEQ multiplex PCR, and the TCRdb table lists in-frame clones only, not all of them. The table lists roughly 180,000 clones, more than 65% of them singletons. The sequenced material came from PBMCs or T cells enriched from blood (not recorded which). These receptor sequences come from a man between 50 and 59 years old who had recovered from COVID-19.

This sequence joins TRBV9 and TRBJ2-5; D is unresolved. Germline V gene sequence: CDR1 SGDLS, CDR2 YYNGEE. The CDR3 runs to 13 residues. Trimming cost V 3 bases and J 1 base, with 7 bases left between them. DNA for the CDR3: TGTGCCAGCAGCGGAGACTTCCAAGAGACCCAGTACTTC. As protein: CASSGDFQETQYF.

This chain connects TRBV6-6 to TRBJ1-2, with a possible D match to TRBD1 (5 bases). The CDR3 consists of 16 residues. Germline CDR1 MNHNY, CDR2 SVGAGI (reference sequence). The V end lost 4 bases, the J end lost 1 base, and 16 bases lay between the germline ends. The CDR3 reads CASSSLGQGVNYGYTF. CDR3 bases: TGTGCCAGCAGTTCGCTGGGGCAGGGCGTTAACTATGGCTACACCTTC.

This clone showed up just once. The chain employs TRBV25-1 and TRBJ1-5; the match to TRBD1 covers 8 bases. Germline assignment: CDR1 MGHDK and CDR2 SYGVNS. The CDR3 loop spans 15 amino acids. J gave up 4 bases and V 5 bases, and 7 bases lay outside the gene matches. This chain's CDR3 is CASSRSGGANQPQHF. Here the CDR3 DNA reads TGTGCCAGCAGTCGGTCAGGGGGCGCAAATCAGCCCCAGCATTTT.

The rearrangement uses TRBV30 and TRBJ2-5; D is ambiguous. Germline lookup yields CDR1 GTSNPN and CDR2 SVGIG (reference sequence). Deletions cut 3 bases from V and 2 bases from J, with 4 bases between. The CDR3 covers 11 residues. CDR3 sequence (DNA): TGTGCCTGGAGCCCTCAAGAGACCCAGTACTTC. It specifies CAWSPQETQYF.

This clone has just one count. V is TRBV28 and J is TRBJ2-2, with D perhaps matching TRBD1 (6 bases). Deletions cut 4 bases from V and 2 bases from J, with 11 bases between. The CDR3 has 15 amino acids. Germline V lookup: CDR1 MDHEN, CDR2 SYDVKM. DNA for the CDR3: TGTGCCAGCAGTTCGACACAGGGAAACACCGGGGAGCTGTTTTTT. It specifies CASSSTQGNTGELFF.

The V and J genes are TRBV7-9 and TRBJ1-1, with D hard to call. This CDR3 is 13 amino acids long. V shed 3 bases and J shed 6 bases, with 11 bases lying between them. CDR1 and CDR2 from the germline V gene are SEHNR and FQNEAQ (reference sequence). The DNA of the CDR3 is TGTGCCAGCAGCTTTCCCTCCCCCTCTGAAGCTTTCTTT. Protein product: CASSFPSPSEAFF.

The V gene is TRBV5-5, the J gene TRBJ1-4; D gene unclear. Trimming took off 3 bases at V and 0 bases at J, with 12 bases between the two ends. The CDR3 sequence is 16 residues long. The germline V gene encodes CDR1 SGHKS and CDR2 YYEKEE (reference sequence). Here the CDR3 DNA reads TGTGCCAGCAGCTGGGCCGCGAGGGCAACTAATGAAAAACTGTTTTTT. Translating it yields CASSWAARATNEKLFF.